This T cell receptor beta chain stems from a study of CD4 T cells in relation to SARS-CoV-2 and coronaviruses (dated by TCRdb to 2020 to 2023). Notes on the research overall: In the ViraFEST assay, PBMCs were grown with antigen for around nine days, and TCR beta CDR3s were then sequenced to identify antigen-specific clonal expansions. An HIV-1 Nef peptide pool or a culture without peptide was used as the negative reference condition. HLA restriction was mapped for shared crossreactive spike epitopes using patient-derived lymphoblastoid cell lines. At the level of individual TCR clonotypes, the study measured memory CD4+ T cell crossreactivity between SARS-CoV-2 spike protein and common cold coronavirus spike proteins. The Adaptive Biotechnologies TCR-sequencing kit was used to sequence samples from three pre-COVID donors and the naive versus memory experiments, whereas other data were Illumina-based. A different TCR-beta assay, based on Illumina, was used to sequence expansion assays from other donors in the study. Overall study outcomes, separate from this receptor: Because the crossreactivity analysis focused on spike protein, crossreactivity against other viral proteins was not assessed. The study was constrained by small numbers of patients and of tested TCRs. Compared with monoreactive clones, crossreactive clones had significantly weaker SARS-CoV-2-driven expansion, a result consistent with antigenic imprinting. Pre-pandemic and post-infection samples were not both contributed by any donor, so tracing of the source of pre-existing responses was limited. Memory CD4+ clonotypes crossrecognizing SARS-CoV-2 and at least one common cold coronavirus spike were found in approximately 60% of donors.

The library relied on the immunoSEQ multiplex PCR assay. For the original study's pipeline: During preprocessing, nonproductive sequences were discarded, as were any CDR3s that did not begin with C, did not end with F or W, or were shorter than 7 amino acids. Antigen-specific clonotypes were called with the MANAFEST web app on the basis of expansion relative to the reference and to other culture wells. A clone was considered positive if significant expansion relative to the reference culture was observed in 2 of 3 replicate wells at an FDR below 0.05. To be called positive, a clone also had to show significant expansion compared with every other tandem well and an odds ratio greater than 5. After three terminal residues were trimmed from each end, CDR3 homology was quantified as pairwise Levenshtein distance using the stringdist R package. TCRdb obtained this table from immuneACCESS and retained in-frame rearrangements with V and J assigned. These tables miss some clones; where compared with another copy, unresolved V genes account for less than half of the shortfall, and the remainder is unexplained. The DNA gave D and trimming, while V, J and clone size come from that table. In all, the sample holds 20,000 to 25,000 clones, and 76% of those were seen once. About 15% of the sample belongs to the ten largest clones.

CD4+ T cells from unexposed donors were collected before the COVID-19 pandemic (2011-2018). After less than 13 days of culture, CD4+ T cells were isolated with the EasySep CD4+ T cell isolation kit. As far as cell numbers permitted, CD4+ T cells from unexposed donors were tested for reactivity against SARS-CoV-2 S and N as well as four spike pools from common cold coronaviruses. Each well received under 2.5 million PBMCs, cultured in IMDM supplemented with approximately 4.5% human AB serum and 9.5 to 10 IU/ml IL-2. Half of the culture medium was replaced with fresh IL-2-containing medium on days 3 and 7. Triplicate replicate wells were generally used for each peptide culture condition. The leukapheresis product used for the unexposed donors was purchased from a commercial source. Ficoll-Paque PLUS gradient centrifugation was used to isolate PBMCs from leukapheresis product or whole blood. PBMCs were either used fresh in the expansion assay or cryopreserved at -140 degrees C. The QIAamp Micro DNA Kit was used to extract genomic DNA from the CD4+ T cells.

CDR1 MNHEY and CDR2 SMNVEV are derived from the germline V gene (reference sequence). The V end loses 2 bases and the J end loses 4 bases, and a stretch of 6 bases separates them. Spanning cysteine to phenylalanine, the CDR3 consists of 13 amino acids. This entry keeps only the CDR3 DNA: 39 bases, framed from base 1. Worth noting for this clone: The target of this receptor is not known. Base qualities are not recorded, but no much larger clone differs from it by a single base.

In this chain, TRBV27 is recombined with TRBJ2-1, with an unclear D gene assignment. The sample consisted of CD4+ T cells from PBMCs, cultured in vitro. This receptor was taken from a human donor in good health. The nucleotides are TGTGCCAGCAGTTTAATAGGATACAATGAGCAGTTCTTC. Its protein is CASSLIGYNEQFF.